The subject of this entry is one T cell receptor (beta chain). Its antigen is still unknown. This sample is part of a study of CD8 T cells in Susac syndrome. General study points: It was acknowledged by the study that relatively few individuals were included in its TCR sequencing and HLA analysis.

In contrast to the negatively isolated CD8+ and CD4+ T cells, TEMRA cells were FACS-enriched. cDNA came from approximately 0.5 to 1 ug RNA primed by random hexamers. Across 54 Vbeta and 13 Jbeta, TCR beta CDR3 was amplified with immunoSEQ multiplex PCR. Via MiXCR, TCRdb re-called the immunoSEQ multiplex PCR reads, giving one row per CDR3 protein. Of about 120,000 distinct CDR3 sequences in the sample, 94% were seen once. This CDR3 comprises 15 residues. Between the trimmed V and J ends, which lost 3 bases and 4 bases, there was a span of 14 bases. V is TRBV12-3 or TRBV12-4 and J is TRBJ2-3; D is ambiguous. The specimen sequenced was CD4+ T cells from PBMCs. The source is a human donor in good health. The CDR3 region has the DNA TGTGCCAGCAGTTTGGGCTCCCTGGGCGCAGATACGCAGTATTTT. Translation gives CASSLGSLGADTQYF.